This T cell receptor (beta chain) was captured in a study of identical twins. The study's findings and limits: The study found weaker excess twin sharing in beta out-of-frame sequences. Abundant beta clonotypes from cord blood had fewer insertions, unlike memory repertoires, which showed none.

Germline V gene data show CDR1 as KGHSH and CDR2 as LQKENI. V was pared by 3 bases and J by 6 bases, with 15 bases between. CDR3 length: 14 residues. A universal primer binding site was introduced by template switching. The final cDNA contained unique molecular identifiers. MiXCR, applied by TCRdb to the 5' RACE reads, yields one record per CDR3 protein. The sample contains hundreds of thousands of distinct CDR3 sequences, around 12% of which appear only once. This clonotype has just a few counts. Its matching antigen is unknown. Every one of the donors was a healthy Caucasian. This sample also belongs to another study, concerning yellow fever vaccine responses in identical twins.

The chain recombines TRBV18 with TRBJ2-7; D is perhaps TRBD1 (6 bases). The receptor was derived from a young woman in good health. Sequencing used PBMCs. The CDR3 DNA reads as TGTGCCAGCTCACCGACAGGAGCCTCTGGCGAGCAGTACTTC. Amino acid sequence: CASSPTGASGEQYF.